One sample yielded the 17 T cell receptor beta chains listed below, sequenced in a study of cytomegalovirus exposure and HLA in healthy donors. The PCR had 60 Vbeta and 13 Jbeta primers. Using immunoSEQ multiplex PCR, the repertoire was profiled, and TCRdb retains in-frame clones only, with some absent. The table records some 160,000 clones, around 77% of them present only once. Specimen: PBMCs. The receptor source for this set is a woman aged 25 to 39 in good health and CMV-seronegative.

This chain uses TRBV30 with TRBJ2-1; D ambiguous. Germline CDR1 is GTSNPN and CDR2 is SVGIG (reference sequence). The CDR3 covers 11 residues. V lost 5 bases and J lost 4, with 6 bases in between. The CDR3 is CAWWQYNEQFF. In DNA, the CDR3 is TGTGCCTGGTGGCAGTACAATGAGCAGTTCTTC.

This clone was detected a few times. The chain employs TRBV19 and TRBJ1-5; 9 bases align to TRBD1. Trimming removed 2 bases from V and 6 bases from J; junction bases left unmatched: 8. The CDR3 consists of 16 residues. Germline values: CDR1 LNHDA, CDR2 SQIVND (reference sequence). In DNA form, the CDR3 reads TGTGCCAGTAGTATATCACGGGACAGGGTCAGTCAGCCCCAGCATTTT. Protein: CASSISRDRVSQPQHF.

This clone was counted between two and nine times. The chain combines TRBV30 with TRBJ1-2; D unclear. V dropped 4 bases and J dropped 4 bases, with 10 bases sitting between them. Germline assignment: CDR1 GTSNPN and CDR2 SVGIG (reference sequence). CDR3 size: 12 residues. The CDR3 loop is CAWTLTGYGYTF. CDR3 in DNA: TGTGCCTGGACTCTAACCGGCTATGGCTACACCTTC.

This clone was counted a single time. V usage is TRBV21-1 and J usage is TRBJ1-1; the D call in the table, TRBD1, was not verified against the DNA. TRBV21-1 counts as a pseudogene. CDR3 length equals 16 residues. As DNA, the CDR3 is TGTGCCAGCAGCAAAGAGTGGACAGGGATGGGAACTGAAGCTTTCTTT. Translated: CASSKEWTGMGTEAFF.

V usage is TRBV10-3 and J usage is TRBJ2-3; TRBD2 matches 10 bases. Trimming cost V 6 bases and J 2 bases; bases outside gene matches: 5. Per germline, CDR1 ENHRY and CDR2 SYGVKD. This CDR3 spans 15 amino acids. The CDR3 reads CAIRFSGGNTDTQYF. In DNA, the CDR3 is TGTGCCATCAGATTTAGCGGGGGGAACACAGATACGCAGTATTTT.

The CDR3 sequence is CASSLDRLAGAYNEQFF. The CDR3 bases are TGTGCCAGCAGCTTAGATAGACTAGCGGGGGCTTACAATGAGCAGTTCTTC. The V and J genes are TRBV7-9 and TRBJ2-1, with 12 bases matching TRBD2. The length of the CDR3 is 17 residues. Germline V CDR1 and CDR2: SEHNR, FQNEAQ (reference sequence). V dropped 1 base and J dropped 4; count of bases not matched to a gene: 5.

The genes are TRBV27 and TRBJ2-7, with 10 bases aligning to TRBD2. J gave up 5 bases and V 4 bases, and 8 bases lay outside the gene matches. CDR3 length: 15 amino acids. Germline V lookup: CDR1 MNHEY, CDR2 SMNVEV (reference sequence). The CDR3 sequence: CASSSLAGGLHEQYF. As DNA, the CDR3 is TGTGCCAGCAGTTCCTTAGCGGGGGGCCTCCACGAGCAGTACTTC.

The chain joins TRBV5-6 to TRBJ2-7; D is undetermined. V dropped 0 bases and J dropped 4 bases, with 14 bases sitting between them. CDR3 length: 15 residues. CDR1 is SGHDT and CDR2 is YYEEEE in the germline V gene. This CDR3 reads CASSLGADPVYEQYF. CDR3 DNA: TGTGCCAGCAGCTTGGGGGCAGATCCGGTTTACGAGCAGTACTTC.

The chain employs TRBV6-6 and TRBJ2-1; possibly TRBD1 for D (5 bases). V was shortened by 6 bases and J by 9 bases, with 12 bases between the two germline ends. This CDR3 has 12 amino acids. Germline V gene lookup returns CDR1 MNHNY and CDR2 SVGAGI (reference sequence). The DNA for the CDR3 is TGTGCCAGCAGACATGACAGTGCTGAGCAGTTCTTC. Protein: CASRHDSAEQFF.

This clone showed up just once. The chain has TRBV7-6 and TRBJ2-3, with D perhaps matching TRBD1 (6 bases). Germline V gene lookup returns CDR1 SGHVS and CDR2 FNYEAQ. Deletions cut 5 bases from V and 2 bases from J, with 14 bases between. The CDR3 is 15 residues long. As DNA, the CDR3 is TGTGCCAGCAGCACTAGGACAGACTCCACAGATACGCAGTATTTT. It specifies CASSTRTDSTDTQYF.

This clone was detected a few times. The chain uses TRBV5-4 and TRBJ2-7, with D unresolved. The CDR3 contains 12 residues. The V end lost 1 base, the J end lost 6 bases, and 8 bases lay between the germline ends. In germline, CDR1 is SGHNT, CDR2 YYREEE (reference sequence). The CDR3 loop reads CASSLSVSEQYF. The CDR3 nucleotides read TGTGCCAGCAGCTTGAGCGTGTCCGAGCAGTACTTC. Based on the CDR3 plus reference TRBV5-4 and TRBJ2-7, the full variable domain is ETGVTQSPTHLIKTRGQQVTLRCSSQSGHNTVSWYQQALGQGPQFIFQYYREEENGRGNFPPRFSGLQFPNYSSELNVNALELDDSALYLCASSLSVSEQYFGPGTRLTVT.

This rearrangement joins TRBV5-1 to TRBJ2-1; 8 bases agree with TRBD2. The CDR3 loop spans 14 amino acids. Unmatched junction bases numbered 2, after V lost 2 bases and J lost 4 bases. Germline V gene lookup returns CDR1 SGHRS and CDR2 YFSETQ. As DNA, the CDR3 is TGCGCCAGCAGCTTAGCGGGGGAGTACAATGAGCAGTTCTTC. It yields the protein CASSLAGEYNEQFF.

The rearrangement uses TRBV2 and TRBJ2-5; TRBD1 might be the D (6 bases). V lost 8 bases and J 5 bases, leaving 18 bases between the germline ends. This CDR3 region has 14 residues. CDR1 is SNHLY and CDR2 is FYNNEI in the germline V gene. CDR3 amino acids: CASAHRDPGETQYF. The CDR3 bases are TGTGCCAGCGCCCACAGGGATCCGGGGGAGACCCAGTACTTC.

The V gene is TRBV11-2, the J gene TRBJ1-4, with D maybe TRBD1 (5 bases). The CDR3 is made up of 17 amino acids. Germline V lookup: CDR1 SGHAT, CDR2 FQNNGV. V was pared by 1 base and J by 6 bases, with 18 bases between. This chain's CDR3 is CASSLAGGRGAYEKLFF. For the CDR3, the DNA is TGTGCCAGCAGCTTAGCGGGAGGACGGGGCGCGTATGAAAAACTGTTTTTT.

This chain connects TRBV6-6 to TRBJ1-3; 10 nucleotides match TRBD1. CDR1 is MNHNY, CDR2 SVGAGI, per germline (reference sequence). CDR3 size: 16 residues. J lost 0 bases, V lost 10 bases, and 9 bases had no gene match. The CDR3 DNA reads as TGTGCCACCCACTGGACAGGGGGACGCTCTGGAAACACCATATATTTT. Its protein is CATHWTGGRSGNTIYF.

This clone was picked up one time. This rearrangement joins TRBV7-6 to TRBJ1-6; D perhaps matches TRBD1 (6 bases). Trimming removed 5 bases from V and 9 bases from J, with 11 bases in between. CDR1 and CDR2 (germline): SGHVS, FNYEAQ. The CDR3 consists of 13 residues. The DNA of the CDR3 is TGTGCCAGCAGCCGAGAACAGGGTTCACCCCTCCACTTT. This translates into CASSREQGSPLHF.

The chain links TRBV23-1 to TRBJ1-4; 7 bases fit TRBD1. TRBV23-1 is reported as an ORF; its role is uncertain. J lost 1 base, V lost 7 bases, and 15 bases had no gene match. This CDR3 has 18 residues. CDR3 nucleotide sequence: TGCGCCAGCACCACTACGGGTTATAGGGGGCAAACTAATGAAAAACTGTTTTTT. The encoded protein is CASTTTGYRGQTNEKLFF.